The entry below describes one T cell receptor beta chain. The sample originates from a study of blood T cell repertoires in COVID-19. Generated by immunoSEQ multiplex PCR, the TCRdb table keeps only in-frame clones and is missing some. This sample yields 200,000 to 300,000 clones, of which just under 90% are seen a single time; roughly 3.3% belongs to the top ten. V was pared by 0 bases and J by 3 bases, with 2 bases between. This CDR3 is 12 amino acids long. Germline V gene lookup returns CDR1 SGHAT and CDR2 FQNNGV. The rearrangement links TRBV11-2 to TRBJ2-5; D is undetermined. The source of this sequence is a woman aged 40 to 55 with acute or convalescent COVID-19. The sequenced material came from peripheral blood. DNA of the CDR3: TGTGCCAGCAGCTTAGATAAAGAGACCCAGTACTTC. It translates to CASSLDKETQYF. Variable domain in full (rest from reference TRBV11-2 and TRBJ2-5): EAGVAQSPRYKIIEKRQSVAFWCNPISGHATLYWYQQILGQGPKLLIQFQNNGVVDDSQLPKDRFSAERLKGVDSTLKIQPAKLEDSAVYLCASSLDKETQYFGPGTRLLVL.